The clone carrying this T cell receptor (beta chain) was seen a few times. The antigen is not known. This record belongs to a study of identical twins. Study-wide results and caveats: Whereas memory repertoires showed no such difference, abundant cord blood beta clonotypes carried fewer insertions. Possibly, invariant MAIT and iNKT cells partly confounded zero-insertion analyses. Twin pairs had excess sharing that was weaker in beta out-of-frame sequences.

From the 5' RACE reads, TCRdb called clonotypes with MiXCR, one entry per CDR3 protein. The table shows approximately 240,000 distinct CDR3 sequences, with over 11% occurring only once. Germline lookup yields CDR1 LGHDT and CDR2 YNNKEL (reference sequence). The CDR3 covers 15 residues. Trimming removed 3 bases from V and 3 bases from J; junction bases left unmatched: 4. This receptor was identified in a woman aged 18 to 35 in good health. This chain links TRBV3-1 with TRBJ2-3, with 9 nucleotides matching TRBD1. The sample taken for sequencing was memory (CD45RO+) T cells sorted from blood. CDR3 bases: TGTGCCAGCAGCCAGGGGACAGGGAGAACAGATACGCAGTATTTT. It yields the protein CASSQGTGRTDTQYF.